The rows below give T cell receptor beta chains drawn from one sample of a study of PD-L1 blockade in urothelial cancer. The table came from immunoSEQ multiplex PCR; TCRdb's copy has only in-frame clones and leaves some out. The sample records 90,000 or so clones, 85% to 90% being singletons. The specimen comprised PBMCs, sampled around atezolizumab (anti-PD-L1) treatment. All receptors come from a man aged 55 to 70 with urothelial cancer. The CDR3 runs from the conserved cysteine through the conserved F or W. D genes are given only for firm matches. Not all rows give a size; the values are once, few, many and, for expanded clones, a class.

D gene: -; V gene: TRBV15; J gene: TRBJ2-5; CDR3 length: 15; clone size: -; CDR3 protein: CATSRDRGLRETQYF; CDR3 DNA: TGTGCCACCAGCAGAGATAGAGGCCTAAGAGAGACCCAGTACTTC
D gene: -; V gene: TRBV18; J gene: TRBJ2-2; CDR3 length: 16; clone size: -; CDR3 protein: CASSPPGGLNTGELFF; CDR3 DNA: TGTGCCAGCTCACCACCAGGGGGATTGAACACCGGGGAGCTGTTTTTT
D gene: TRBD2; V gene: TRBV11-3; J gene: TRBJ2-1; CDR3 length: 15; clone size: -; CDR3 protein: CASSFGLAGGNEQFF; CDR3 DNA: TGTGCCAGCAGCTTTGGACTAGCGGGAGGGAATGAGCAGTTCTTC
D gene: -; V gene: TRBV15; J gene: TRBJ2-3; CDR3 length: 15; clone size: -; CDR3 protein: CATSRGRVGTDTQYF; CDR3 DNA: TGTGCCACCAGCAGAGGGAGGGTTGGCACAGATACGCAGTATTTT
D gene: TRBD2; V gene: TRBV7-2; J gene: TRBJ2-1; CDR3 length: 15; clone size: -; CDR3 protein: CASSQTTSGAHEQFF; CDR3 DNA: TGTGCCAGCAGCCAGACAACTAGCGGGGCCCATGAGCAGTTCTTC
D gene: TRBD2; V gene: TRBV5-1; J gene: TRBJ2-3; CDR3 length: 17; clone size: -; CDR3 protein: CASSLAPSGEGADTQYF; CDR3 DNA: TGCGCCAGCAGCTTGGCCCCTAGCGGGGAGGGGGCAGATACGCAGTATTTT
D gene: -; V gene: TRBV5-4; J gene: TRBJ2-7; CDR3 length: 12; clone size: -; CDR3 protein: CASSYPLGQRIF; CDR3 DNA: TGTGCCAGCAGCTACCCCCTGGGACAACGGATCTTC
D gene: TRBD2; V gene: TRBV15; J gene: TRBJ2-2; CDR3 length: 16; clone size: -; CDR3 protein: CATRASGRVKTGELFF; CDR3 DNA: TGTGCCACCAGGGCTAGCGGGAGGGTAAAAACCGGGGAGCTGTTTTTT
D gene: TRBD1; V gene: TRBV29-1; J gene: TRBJ2-1; CDR3 length: 13; clone size: once; CDR3 protein: CSVGGTGVNEQFF; CDR3 DNA: TGCAGCGTTGGAGGGACAGGGGTGAATGAGCAGTTCTTC
D gene: TRBD2; V gene: TRBV7-2; J gene: TRBJ2-1; CDR3 length: 16; clone size: -; CDR3 protein: CASSLVGTSSYNEQFF; CDR3 DNA: TGTGCCAGCAGCTTAGTCGGGACTAGCTCCTACAATGAGCAGTTCTTC
D gene: -; V gene: TRBV28; J gene: TRBJ1-1; CDR3 length: 11; clone size: -; CDR3 protein: CASSFGRVAFF; CDR3 DNA: TGTGCCAGCAGTTTCGGCAGGGTGGCTTTCTTT
D gene: TRBD1; V gene: TRBV6-1; J gene: TRBJ2-7; CDR3 length: 18; clone size: -; CDR3 protein: CASSEDSRDRGPYYEQYF; CDR3 DNA: TGTGCCAGCAGTGAAGACTCTAGGGACAGGGGGCCCTACTACGAGCAGTACTTC
D gene: -; V gene: TRBV29-1; J gene: TRBJ1-2; CDR3 length: 13; clone size: -; CDR3 protein: CSVEEVSGYGYTF; CDR3 DNA: TGCAGCGTTGAAGAGGTCAGTGGCTATGGCTACACCTTC
D gene: TRBD2; V gene: TRBV5-8; J gene: TRBJ2-7; CDR3 length: 14; clone size: -; CDR3 protein: CASSLVSGREEQYF; CDR3 DNA: TGTGCCAGCAGCTTGGTTAGCGGGAGGGAAGAGCAGTACTTC
D gene: TRBD2; V gene: TRBV7-7; J gene: TRBJ2-3; CDR3 length: 18; clone size: -; CDR3 protein: CASSSTPLREGRADTQYF; CDR3 DNA: TGTGCTAGCAGCTCTACACCCCTCCGGGAGGGCCGGGCAGATACGCAGTATTTT
D gene: TRBD1; V gene: TRBV7-7; J gene: TRBJ2-3; CDR3 length: 13; clone size: -; CDR3 protein: CASSTGGTDTQYF; CDR3 DNA: TGTGCCAGCAGCACAGGGGGCACAGATACGCAGTATTTT
D gene: -; V gene: TRBV5-1; J gene: TRBJ2-5; CDR3 length: 15; clone size: -; CDR3 protein: CASSQFPAVQETQYF; CDR3 DNA: TGCGCCAGCAGCCAGTTCCCCGCGGTCCAAGAGACCCAGTACTTC
D gene: -; V gene: TRBV11-2; J gene: TRBJ1-2; CDR3 length: 12; clone size: -; CDR3 protein: CASSLAVYGYTF; CDR3 DNA: TGTGCCAGCAGCTTAGCAGTTTATGGCTACACCTTC
D gene: -; V gene: TRBV5-8; J gene: TRBJ2-7; CDR3 length: 15; clone size: -; CDR3 protein: CASSLFGQGTYEQYF; CDR3 DNA: TGTGCCAGCAGCTTGTTCGGGCAGGGGACCTACGAGCAGTACTTC
D gene: -; V gene: TRBV28; J gene: TRBJ2-7; CDR3 length: 15; clone size: -; CDR3 protein: CATGLILAKAYEQYF; CDR3 DNA: TGTGCCACGGGACTTATCCTCGCCAAAGCCTACGAGCAGTACTTC
D gene: -; V gene: TRBV29-1; J gene: TRBJ2-5; CDR3 length: 11; clone size: few; CDR3 protein: CSVEGAGRGYF; CDR3 DNA: TGCAGCGTTGAAGGGGCGGGGCGGGGGTACTTC
D gene: TRBD1; V gene: TRBV7-2; J gene: TRBJ1-5; CDR3 length: 15; clone size: -; CDR3 protein: CASSNTGGGNQPQHF; CDR3 DNA: TGTGCCAGCAGCAACACAGGGGGGGGCAATCAGCCCCAGCATTTT
D gene: -; V gene: TRBV5-6; J gene: TRBJ1-1; CDR3 length: 15; clone size: -; CDR3 protein: CASSLVPGRITEAFF; CDR3 DNA: TGTGCCAGCAGCTTGGTCCCGGGGAGGATCACTGAAGCTTTCTTT
D gene: TRBD1; V gene: TRBV2; J gene: TRBJ1-1; CDR3 length: 14; clone size: -; CDR3 protein: CASSSTGGTTEAFF; CDR3 DNA: TGTGCCAGCAGTTCGACAGGGGGCACCACTGAAGCTTTCTTT
D gene: -; V gene: TRBV6-5; J gene: TRBJ2-7; CDR3 length: 14; clone size: -; CDR3 protein: CASSYDWAAYEQYF; CDR3 DNA: TGTGCCAGCAGTTACGATTGGGCTGCCTACGAGCAGTACTTC
D gene: TRBD1; V gene: TRBV18; J gene: TRBJ1-2; CDR3 length: 16; clone size: -; CDR3 protein: CASSPEDRVFRYGYTF; CDR3 DNA: TGTGCCAGCTCACCTGAGGACAGGGTTTTTCGCTATGGCTACACCTTC
D gene: TRBD2; V gene: TRBV30; J gene: TRBJ2-3; CDR3 length: 13; clone size: -; CDR3 protein: CAWITGGADTQYF; CDR3 DNA: TGTGCCTGGATTACGGGAGGGGCAGATACGCAGTATTTT
D gene: -; V gene: TRBV7-9; J gene: TRBJ2-2; CDR3 length: 16; clone size: -; CDR3 protein: CASSAIGRVNTGELFF; CDR3 DNA: TGTGCCAGCTCAGCTATTGGCAGGGTGAACACCGGGGAGCTGTTTTTT
D gene: TRBD1; V gene: TRBV28; J gene: TRBJ1-4; CDR3 length: 14; clone size: -; CDR3 protein: CASISKGASEKLFF; CDR3 DNA: TGTGCCAGCATATCTAAGGGGGCGAGTGAAAAACTGTTTTTT
D gene: TRBD2; V gene: TRBV11-1; J gene: TRBJ2-5; CDR3 length: 17; clone size: -; CDR3 protein: CASSFSGSGAHRETQYF; CDR3 DNA: TGTGCCAGCAGCTTTAGCGGGAGTGGGGCCCACAGAGAGACCCAGTACTTC
D gene: TRBD2; V gene: TRBV2; J gene: TRBJ2-7; CDR3 length: 16; clone size: -; CDR3 protein: CASRELAGSYSYEQYF; CDR3 DNA: TGTGCCAGCAGGGAATTAGCGGGGTCCTACTCCTACGAGCAGTACTTC
D gene: -; V gene: TRBV9; J gene: TRBJ1-4; CDR3 length: 16; clone size: -; CDR3 protein: CASSVAGGATNEKLFF; CDR3 DNA: TGTGCCAGCAGCGTAGCTGGAGGGGCAACTAATGAAAAACTGTTTTTT
D gene: TRBD1; V gene: TRBV19; J gene: TRBJ2-2; CDR3 length: 17; clone size: -; CDR3 protein: CASSIGGTGVAAGELFF; CDR3 DNA: TGTGCCAGTAGCATAGGGGGGACAGGGGTGGCTGCCGGGGAGCTGTTTTTT
D gene: -; V gene: TRBV27; J gene: TRBJ1-1; CDR3 length: 12; clone size: large; CDR3 protein: CASSLGGSEAFF; CDR3 DNA: TGTGCCAGCAGTTTGGGGGGGTCTGAAGCTTTCTTT
D gene: TRBD2; V gene: TRBV5-6; J gene: TRBJ2-3; CDR3 length: 15; clone size: -; CDR3 protein: CASSPGTSGYHTQYF; CDR3 DNA: TGTGCCAGCAGCCCGGGGACTAGCGGTTACCATACGCAGTATTTT
D gene: -; V gene: TRBV5-4; J gene: TRBJ1-1; CDR3 length: 15; clone size: -; CDR3 protein: CASSASQGMGTEAFF; CDR3 DNA: TGTGCCAGCAGCGCGTCACAGGGCATGGGCACTGAAGCTTTCTTT
D gene: TRBD2; V gene: TRBV14; J gene: TRBJ2-7; CDR3 length: 15; clone size: -; CDR3 protein: CASSEFAGASYEQYF; CDR3 DNA: TGTGCCAGCAGCGAATTTGCGGGAGCCTCCTACGAGCAGTACTTC
D gene: -; V gene: TRBV7-2; J gene: TRBJ2-1; CDR3 length: 13; clone size: -; CDR3 protein: CASRPDFYNEQFF; CDR3 DNA: TGTGCCAGCCGCCCGGACTTCTACAATGAGCAGTTCTTC
D gene: TRBD2; V gene: TRBV7-2; J gene: TRBJ2-7; CDR3 length: 16; clone size: -; CDR3 protein: CASSPLTSGVPYEQYF; CDR3 DNA: TGTGCCAGCAGCCCCCTGACTAGCGGGGTCCCCTACGAGCAGTACTTC
D gene: TRBD1; V gene: TRBV5-1; J gene: TRBJ2-1; CDR3 length: 17; clone size: -; CDR3 protein: CASSRTGGRVMGDEQFF; CDR3 DNA: TGCGCCAGCAGCAGGACAGGGGGCCGAGTAATGGGTGATGAGCAGTTCTTC
D gene: -; V gene: TRBV27; J gene: TRBJ1-5; CDR3 length: 16; clone size: -; CDR3 protein: CASSLFSDPGNQPQHF; CDR3 DNA: TGTGCCAGCAGTTTATTCTCGGATCCGGGGAATCAGCCCCAGCATTTT
D gene: -; V gene: TRBV28; J gene: TRBJ1-2; CDR3 length: 14; clone size: -; CDR3 protein: CASSLPPGDYGYTF; CDR3 DNA: TGTGCCAGCAGTTTACCCCCAGGGGACTATGGCTACACCTTC
D gene: TRBD2; V gene: TRBV28; J gene: TRBJ2-1; CDR3 length: 12; clone size: -; CDR3 protein: CATSGRGNEQFF; CDR3 DNA: TGTGCCACCAGCGGGAGAGGCAATGAGCAGTTCTTC
D gene: TRBD1; V gene: TRBV29-1; J gene: TRBJ2-3; CDR3 length: 14; clone size: -; CDR3 protein: CSVLQGALTDTQYF; CDR3 DNA: TGCAGCGTCCTACAGGGGGCCCTCACAGATACGCAGTATTTT
D gene: TRBD1; V gene: TRBV12-5; J gene: TRBJ2-7; CDR3 length: 16; clone size: -; CDR3 protein: CASGSPEGTGYYEQYF; CDR3 DNA: TGTGCTAGTGGTTCCCCCGAAGGGACAGGGTATTACGAGCAGTACTTC
D gene: -; V gene: TRBV30; J gene: TRBJ2-7; CDR3 length: 14; clone size: once; CDR3 protein: CAWRLAFSSYEQYF; CDR3 DNA: TGTGCCTGGAGGCTAGCCTTCAGCTCCTACGAGCAGTACTTC
D gene: -; V gene: TRBV11-2; J gene: TRBJ2-3; CDR3 length: 15; clone size: -; CDR3 protein: CASSLVPGVADTQYF; CDR3 DNA: TGTGCCAGCAGCTTAGTTCCGGGAGTGGCAGATACGCAGTATTTT
D gene: TRBD2; V gene: TRBV18; J gene: TRBJ2-1; CDR3 length: 16; clone size: -; CDR3 protein: CASSPSSGLSYNEQFF; CDR3 DNA: TGTGCCAGCTCACCCTCTAGCGGGCTCTCCTACAATGAGCAGTTCTTC